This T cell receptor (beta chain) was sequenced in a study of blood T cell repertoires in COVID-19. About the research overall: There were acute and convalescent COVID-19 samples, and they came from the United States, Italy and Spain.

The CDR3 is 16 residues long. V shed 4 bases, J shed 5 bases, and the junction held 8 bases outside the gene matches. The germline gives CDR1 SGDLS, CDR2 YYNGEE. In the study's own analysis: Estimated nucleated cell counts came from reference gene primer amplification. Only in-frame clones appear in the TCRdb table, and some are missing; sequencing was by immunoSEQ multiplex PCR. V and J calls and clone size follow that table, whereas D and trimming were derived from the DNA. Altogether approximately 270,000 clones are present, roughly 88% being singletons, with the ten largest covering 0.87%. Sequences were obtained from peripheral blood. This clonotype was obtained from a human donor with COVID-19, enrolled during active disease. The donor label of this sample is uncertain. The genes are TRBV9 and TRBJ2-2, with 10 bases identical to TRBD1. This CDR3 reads CASSLRGTGETGELFF. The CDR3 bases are TGTGCCAGCAGCCTCCGTGGGACAGGGGAGACCGGGGAGCTGTTTTTT.